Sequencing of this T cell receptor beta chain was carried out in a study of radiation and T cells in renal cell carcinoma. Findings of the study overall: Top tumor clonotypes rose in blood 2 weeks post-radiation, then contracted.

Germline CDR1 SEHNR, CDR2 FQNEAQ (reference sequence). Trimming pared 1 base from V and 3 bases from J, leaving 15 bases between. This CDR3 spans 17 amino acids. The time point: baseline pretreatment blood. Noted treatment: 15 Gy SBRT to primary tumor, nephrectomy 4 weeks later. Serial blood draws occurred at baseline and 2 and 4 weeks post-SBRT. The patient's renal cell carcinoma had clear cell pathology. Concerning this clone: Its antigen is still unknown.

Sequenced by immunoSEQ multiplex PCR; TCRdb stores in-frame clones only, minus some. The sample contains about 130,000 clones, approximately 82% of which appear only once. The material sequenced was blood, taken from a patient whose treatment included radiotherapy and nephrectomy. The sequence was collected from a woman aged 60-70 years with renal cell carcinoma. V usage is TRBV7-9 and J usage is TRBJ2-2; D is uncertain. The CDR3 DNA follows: TGTGCCAGCAGCTTAGATCTAGGGTACATGGACACCGGGGAGCTGTTTTTT. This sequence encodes CASSLDLGYMDTGELFF.